The present entry profiles one T cell receptor (beta chain) with its context. What it binds is not known. Generated by immunoSEQ multiplex PCR, the TCRdb table keeps only in-frame clones and is missing some. The table includes about 1.1 million clones, about 80% detected once. These data belong to a study of shared clonotypes between healthy human individuals. Overall study findings and caveats: The study sampled only blood, and tissue repertoires likely differ.

The CDR3 sequence is 14 residues long. Losses at the gene ends were 7 bases for V and 7 bases for J; bases not matched to a gene: 11. Germline V gene data show CDR1 as MDHEN and CDR2 as SYDVKM. This clonotype was sampled from a man between 18 and 29 years old in good health. Some clones in this sample may be carry-over from other donors' samples. Sequenced material: memory CD4+ T cells from PBMCs. As to subset: CD45RA-negative fraction. The rearrangement joins TRBV28 to TRBJ2-7, with 9 nucleotides matching TRBD1. CDR3 amino acids: CASNYGTGSGEQYF. The CDR3 region has the DNA TGTGCCAGCAACTACGGGACAGGGTCGGGGGAGCAGTACTTC. Together with reference TRBV28 and TRBJ2-7, the CDR3 gives the full variable domain: DVKVTQSSRYLVKRTGEKVFLECVQDMDHENMFWYRQDPGLGLRLIYFSYDVKMKEKGDIPEGYSVSREKKERFSLILESASTNQTSMYLCASNYGTGSGEQYFGPGTRLTVT.